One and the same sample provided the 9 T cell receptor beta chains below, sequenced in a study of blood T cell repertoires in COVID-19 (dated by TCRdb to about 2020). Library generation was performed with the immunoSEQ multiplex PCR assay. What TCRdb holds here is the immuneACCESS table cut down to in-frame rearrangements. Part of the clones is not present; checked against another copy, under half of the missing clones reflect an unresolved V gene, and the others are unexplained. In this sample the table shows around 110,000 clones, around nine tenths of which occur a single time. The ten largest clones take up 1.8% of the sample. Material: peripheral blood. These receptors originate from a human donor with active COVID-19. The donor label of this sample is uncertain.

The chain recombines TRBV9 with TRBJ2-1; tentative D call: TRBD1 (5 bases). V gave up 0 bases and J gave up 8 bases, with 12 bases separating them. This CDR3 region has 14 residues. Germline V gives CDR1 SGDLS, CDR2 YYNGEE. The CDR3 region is CASSVGTGYHEQFF. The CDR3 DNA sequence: TGTGCCAGCAGCGTAGGAACAGGTTACCATGAGCAGTTCTTC. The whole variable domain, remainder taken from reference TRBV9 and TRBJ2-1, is DSGVTQTPKHLITATGQRVTLRCSPRSGDLSVYWYQQSLDQGLQFLIQYYNGEERAKGNILERFSAQQFPDLHSELNLSSLELGDSALYFCASSVGTGYHEQFFGPGTRLTVL.

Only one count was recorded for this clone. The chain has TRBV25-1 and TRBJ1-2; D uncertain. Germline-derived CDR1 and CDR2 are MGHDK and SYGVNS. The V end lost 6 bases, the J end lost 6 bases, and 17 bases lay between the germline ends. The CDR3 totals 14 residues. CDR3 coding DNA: TGTGCCAGCAGAGAGGGCGGACGTTTAGATGGCTACACCTTC. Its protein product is CASREGGRLDGYTF.

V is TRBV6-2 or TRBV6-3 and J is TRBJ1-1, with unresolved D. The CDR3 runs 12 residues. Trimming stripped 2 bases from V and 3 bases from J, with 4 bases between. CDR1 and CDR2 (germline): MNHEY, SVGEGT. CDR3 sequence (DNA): TGTGCCAGCAGTTACCCGGACACTGAAGCTTTCTTT. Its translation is CASSYPDTEAFF.

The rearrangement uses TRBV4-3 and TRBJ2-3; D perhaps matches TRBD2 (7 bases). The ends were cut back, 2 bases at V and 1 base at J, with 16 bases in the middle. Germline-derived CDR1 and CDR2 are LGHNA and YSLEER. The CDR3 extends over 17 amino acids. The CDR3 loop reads CASSQSGGPGRTDTQYF. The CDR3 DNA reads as TGCGCCAGCAGCCAATCCGGGGGGCCGGGCCGCACAGATACGCAGTATTTT.

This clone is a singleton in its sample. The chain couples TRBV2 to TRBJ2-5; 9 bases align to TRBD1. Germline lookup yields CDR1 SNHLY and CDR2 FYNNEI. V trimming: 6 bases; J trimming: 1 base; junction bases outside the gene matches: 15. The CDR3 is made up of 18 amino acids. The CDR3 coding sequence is TGTGCCAGCAGAAACCAGGGACAGGGAGTCTTTTTCCAAGAGACCCAGTACTTC. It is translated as CASRNQGQGVFFQETQYF.

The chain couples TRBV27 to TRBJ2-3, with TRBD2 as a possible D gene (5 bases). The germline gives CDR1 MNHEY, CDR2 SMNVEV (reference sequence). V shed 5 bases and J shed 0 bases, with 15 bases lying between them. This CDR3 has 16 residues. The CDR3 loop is CASSVDPGGSTDTQYF. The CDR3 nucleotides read TGTGCCAGCAGTGTAGACCCCGGCGGGAGCACAGATACGCAGTATTTT.

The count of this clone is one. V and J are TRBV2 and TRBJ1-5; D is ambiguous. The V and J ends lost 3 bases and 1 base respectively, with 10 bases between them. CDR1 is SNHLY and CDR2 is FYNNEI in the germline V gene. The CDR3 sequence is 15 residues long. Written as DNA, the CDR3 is TGTGCCAGCAGTGATAAGGGAGGGAGCAATCAGCCCCAGCATTTT. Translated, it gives CASSDKGGSNQPQHF.

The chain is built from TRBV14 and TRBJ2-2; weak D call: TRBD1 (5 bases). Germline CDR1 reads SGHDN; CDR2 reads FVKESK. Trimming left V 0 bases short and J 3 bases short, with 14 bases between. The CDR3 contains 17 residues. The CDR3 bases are TGTGCCAGCAGCCAAGAAACAGGTATTTGGGACACCGGGGAGCTGTTTTTT. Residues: CASSQETGIWDTGELFF.

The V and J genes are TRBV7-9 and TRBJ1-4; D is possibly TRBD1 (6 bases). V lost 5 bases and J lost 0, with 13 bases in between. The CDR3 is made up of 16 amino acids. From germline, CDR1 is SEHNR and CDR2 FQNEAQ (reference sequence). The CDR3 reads CASSMDRDATNEKLFF. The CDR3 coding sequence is TGTGCCAGCAGCATGGACAGAGATGCAACTAATGAAAAACTGTTTTTT.